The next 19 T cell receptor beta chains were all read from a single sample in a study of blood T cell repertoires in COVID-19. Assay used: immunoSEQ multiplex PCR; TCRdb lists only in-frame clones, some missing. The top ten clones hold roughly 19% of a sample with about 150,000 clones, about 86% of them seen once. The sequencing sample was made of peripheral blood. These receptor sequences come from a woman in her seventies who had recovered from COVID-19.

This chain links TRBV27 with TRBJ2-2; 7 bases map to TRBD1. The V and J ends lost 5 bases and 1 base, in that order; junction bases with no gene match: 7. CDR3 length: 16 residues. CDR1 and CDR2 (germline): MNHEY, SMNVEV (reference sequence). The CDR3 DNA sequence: TGTGCCAGCAGTACCCGCCGGGACAGGAACACCGGGGAGCTGTTTTTT. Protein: CASSTRRDRNTGELFF.

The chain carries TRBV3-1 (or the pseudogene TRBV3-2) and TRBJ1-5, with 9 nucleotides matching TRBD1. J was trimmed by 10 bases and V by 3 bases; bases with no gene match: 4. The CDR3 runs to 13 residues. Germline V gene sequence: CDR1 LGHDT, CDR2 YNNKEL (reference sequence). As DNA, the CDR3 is TGTGCCAGCAGCCAGGGACAGGGAGTCCCCCAGCATTTT. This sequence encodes CASSQGQGVPQHF.

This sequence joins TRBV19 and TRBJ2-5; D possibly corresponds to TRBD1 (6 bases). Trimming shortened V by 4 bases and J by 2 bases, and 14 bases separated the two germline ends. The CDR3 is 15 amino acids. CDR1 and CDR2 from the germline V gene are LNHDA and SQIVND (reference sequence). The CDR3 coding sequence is TGTGCCAGTAGTACCTCCGGACAGAGACAAGAGACCCAGTACTTC. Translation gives CASSTSGQRQETQYF.

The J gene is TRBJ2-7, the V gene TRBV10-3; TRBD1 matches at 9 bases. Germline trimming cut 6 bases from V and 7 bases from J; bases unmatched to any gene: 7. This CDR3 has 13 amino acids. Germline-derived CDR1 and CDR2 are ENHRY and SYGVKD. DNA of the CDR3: TGTGCCATCAGCGGGGACAGGGTGACTGAGCAGTACTTC. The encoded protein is CAISGDRVTEQYF.

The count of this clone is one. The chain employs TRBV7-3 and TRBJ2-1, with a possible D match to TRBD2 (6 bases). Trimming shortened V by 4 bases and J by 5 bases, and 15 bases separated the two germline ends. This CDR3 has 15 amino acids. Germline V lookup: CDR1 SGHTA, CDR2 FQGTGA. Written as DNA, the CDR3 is TGTGCCAGCAGCTATAGCGGCTACAATGACAATGAGCAGTTCTTC. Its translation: CASSYSGYNDNEQFF.

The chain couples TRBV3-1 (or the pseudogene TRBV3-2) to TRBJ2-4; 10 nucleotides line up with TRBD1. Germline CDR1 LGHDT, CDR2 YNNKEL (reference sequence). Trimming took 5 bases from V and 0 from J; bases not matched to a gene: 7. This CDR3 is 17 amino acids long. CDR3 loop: CASSARDRGLAKNIQYF. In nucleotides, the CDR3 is TGTGCCAGCAGCGCCCGGGACAGGGGCCTAGCCAAAAACATTCAGTACTTC.

CDR3 bases: TGTGCCAGCAGTACCCCGGGACAGGGGATCGGCAATGAGCAGTTCTTC. This sequence encodes CASSTPGQGIGNEQFF. The chain couples TRBV28 to TRBJ2-1; 10 nucleotides agree with TRBD1. The CDR3 spans 16 residues. Per the germline V gene, CDR1 is MDHEN and CDR2 is SYDVKM. With 5 bases clipped from V and 6 bases from J, the junction kept 10 bases outside the gene matches.

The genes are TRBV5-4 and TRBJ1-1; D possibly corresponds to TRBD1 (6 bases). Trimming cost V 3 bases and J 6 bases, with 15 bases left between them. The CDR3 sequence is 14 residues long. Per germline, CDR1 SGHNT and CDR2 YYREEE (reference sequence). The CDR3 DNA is TGTGCCAGCAGCTCAATTACAGGGTTACCTGAAGCTTTCTTT. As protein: CASSSITGLPEAFF. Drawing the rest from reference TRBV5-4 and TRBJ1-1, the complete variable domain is ETGVTQSPTHLIKTRGQQVTLRCSSQSGHNTVSWYQQALGQGPQFIFQYYREEENGRGNFPPRFSGLQFPNYSSELNVNALELDDSALYLCASSSITGLPEAFFGQGTRLTVV.

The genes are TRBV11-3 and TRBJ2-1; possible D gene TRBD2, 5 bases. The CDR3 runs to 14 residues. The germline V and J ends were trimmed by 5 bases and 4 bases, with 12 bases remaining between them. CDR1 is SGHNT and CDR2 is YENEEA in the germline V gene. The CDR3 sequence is CASSPGEPYNEQFF. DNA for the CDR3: TGTGCCAGCAGCCCCGGGGAACCTTACAATGAGCAGTTCTTC.

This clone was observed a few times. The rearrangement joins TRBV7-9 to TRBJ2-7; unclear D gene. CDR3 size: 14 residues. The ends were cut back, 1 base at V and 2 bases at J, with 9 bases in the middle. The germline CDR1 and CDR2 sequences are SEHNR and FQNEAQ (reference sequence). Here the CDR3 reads CASSLVGTPYEQYF. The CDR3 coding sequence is TGTGCCAGCAGCTTAGTGGGCACCCCCTACGAGCAGTACTTC.

CDR3 sequence: CASSYDGSGEGYTF. The CDR3 nucleotides read TGTGCCAGCAGTTACGACGGGTCAGGGGAGGGCTACACCTTC. The rearrangement uses TRBV6-5 and TRBJ1-2; D possibly corresponds to TRBD1 (6 bases). In germline, CDR1 is MNHEY, CDR2 SVGAGI. V gave up 2 bases and J gave up 8 bases, with 15 bases separating them. The CDR3 consists of 14 residues.

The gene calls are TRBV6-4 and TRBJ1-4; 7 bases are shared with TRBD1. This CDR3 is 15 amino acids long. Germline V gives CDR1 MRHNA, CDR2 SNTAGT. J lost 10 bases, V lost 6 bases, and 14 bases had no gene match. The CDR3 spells CASSTGQVPFGKLFF. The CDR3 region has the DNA TGTGCCAGCAGCACCGGACAGGTACCGTTTGGAAAACTGTTTTTT.

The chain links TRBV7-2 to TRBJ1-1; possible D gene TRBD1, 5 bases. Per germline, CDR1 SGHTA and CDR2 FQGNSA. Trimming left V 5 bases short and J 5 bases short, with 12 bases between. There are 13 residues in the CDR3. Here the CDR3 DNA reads TGTGCCAGCAGCGCCCCCCCAGGGACTGAAGCTTTCTTT. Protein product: CASSAPPGTEAFF.

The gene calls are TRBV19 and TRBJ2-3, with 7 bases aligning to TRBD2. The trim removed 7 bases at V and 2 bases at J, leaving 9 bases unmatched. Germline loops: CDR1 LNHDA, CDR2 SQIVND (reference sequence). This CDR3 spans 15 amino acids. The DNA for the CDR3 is TGTGCCAGTACCCCATGGGGGGGTAACACAGATACGCAGTATTTT. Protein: CASTPWGGNTDTQYF.

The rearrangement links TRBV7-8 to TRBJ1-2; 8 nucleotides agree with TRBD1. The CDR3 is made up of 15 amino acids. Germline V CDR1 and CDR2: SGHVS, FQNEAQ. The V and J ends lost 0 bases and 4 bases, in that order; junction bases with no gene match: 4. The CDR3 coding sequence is TGTGCCAGCAGCTTAGCCCGGGACAGGCCCTATGGCTACACCTTC. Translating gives CASSLARDRPYGYTF. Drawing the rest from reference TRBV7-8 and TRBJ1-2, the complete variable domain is GAGVSQSPRYKVAKRGQDVALRCDPISGHVSLFWYQQALGQGPEFLTYFQNEAQLDKSGLPSDRFFAERPEGSVSTLKIQRTQQEDSAVYLCASSLARDRPYGYTFGSGTRLTVV.

CDR3 region: CASRTGGSVTEAFF. DNA of the CDR3: TGTGCCAGCAGGACAGGGGGCTCGGTCACTGAAGCTTTCTTT. The chain links TRBV2 to TRBJ1-1; 10 bases match TRBD1. The germline CDR1 and CDR2 sequences are SNHLY and FYNNEI. Trimming took 6 bases from V and 4 from J; bases not matched to a gene: 5. The CDR3 is made up of 14 amino acids. Full variable domain (rest looked up from reference TRBV2 and TRBJ1-1): EPEVTQTPSHQVTQMGQEVILRCVPISNHLYFYWYRQILGQKVEFLVSFYNNEISEKSEIFDDQFSVERPDGSNFTLKIRSTKLEDSAMYFCASRTGGSVTEAFFGQGTRLTVV.

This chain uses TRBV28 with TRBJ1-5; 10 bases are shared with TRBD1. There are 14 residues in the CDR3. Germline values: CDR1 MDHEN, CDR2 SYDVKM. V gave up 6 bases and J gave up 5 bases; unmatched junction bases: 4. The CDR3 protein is CASRRQGADQPQHF. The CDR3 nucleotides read TGTGCCAGCAGGCGACAGGGGGCAGATCAGCCCCAGCATTTT.

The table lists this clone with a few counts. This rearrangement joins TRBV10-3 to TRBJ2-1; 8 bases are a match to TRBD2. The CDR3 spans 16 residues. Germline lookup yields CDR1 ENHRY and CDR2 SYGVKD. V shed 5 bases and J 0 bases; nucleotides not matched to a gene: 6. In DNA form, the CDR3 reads TGTGCCATCAGTCCCGGGCTAGCGGGCTCCTACAATGAGCAGTTCTTC. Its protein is CAISPGLAGSYNEQFF.

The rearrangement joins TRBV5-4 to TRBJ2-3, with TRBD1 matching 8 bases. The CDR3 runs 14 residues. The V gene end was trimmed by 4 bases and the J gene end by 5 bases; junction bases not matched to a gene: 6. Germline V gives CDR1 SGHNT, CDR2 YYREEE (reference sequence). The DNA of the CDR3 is TGTGCCAGCAGCACGTGGACAGGGCAAGATACGCAGTATTTT. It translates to CASSTWTGQDTQYF.